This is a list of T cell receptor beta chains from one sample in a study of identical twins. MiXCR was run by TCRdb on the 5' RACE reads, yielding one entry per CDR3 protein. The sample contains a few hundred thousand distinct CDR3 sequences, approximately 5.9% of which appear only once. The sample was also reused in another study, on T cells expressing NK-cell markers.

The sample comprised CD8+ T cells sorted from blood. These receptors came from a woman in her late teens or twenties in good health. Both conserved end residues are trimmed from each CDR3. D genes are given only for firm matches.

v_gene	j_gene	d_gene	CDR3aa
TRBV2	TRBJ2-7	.	ASSEAQNYEQY
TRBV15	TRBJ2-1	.	ATSRAGESDEQF
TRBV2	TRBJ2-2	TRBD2	ASSDLGLAGAGELF
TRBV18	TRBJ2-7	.	ASSHPWGGEEEQY
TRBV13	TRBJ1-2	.	ASSFGNGYT
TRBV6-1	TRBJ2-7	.	ASGDTTYEQY
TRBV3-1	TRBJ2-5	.	ASSQEVQETQY
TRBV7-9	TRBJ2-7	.	ASRGEQGPRAYEQY
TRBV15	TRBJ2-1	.	ATSTGHNEQF
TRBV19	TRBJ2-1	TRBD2	ASSIVAGGFSYNEQF
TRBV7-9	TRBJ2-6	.	ASSHELSSGANVLT
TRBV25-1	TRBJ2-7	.	ASGAYEQY
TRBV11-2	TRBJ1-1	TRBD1	ASSLRQGRNTEAF
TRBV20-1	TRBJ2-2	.	SASRNGDRGELF
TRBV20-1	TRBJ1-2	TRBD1	SADKGQGVLGYT
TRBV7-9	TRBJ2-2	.	ASSASPSNTGELF
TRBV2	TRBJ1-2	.	ASSDNLSTGDYGYT
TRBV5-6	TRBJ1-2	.	ASSLAGGPGAGAGGYT
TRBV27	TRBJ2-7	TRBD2	ASSFPPGTSGTYEQY
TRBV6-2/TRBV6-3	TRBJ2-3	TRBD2	ASRGLAEITDTQY
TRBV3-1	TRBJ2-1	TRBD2	ASSQRTSGRAGQF
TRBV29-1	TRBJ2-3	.	SVIGASRGETDTQY
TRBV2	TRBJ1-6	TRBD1	ASSERGGQGTSPLH
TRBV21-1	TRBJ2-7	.	ASSKVGQGSYEQY
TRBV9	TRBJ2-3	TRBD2	ASSGGGDTQY
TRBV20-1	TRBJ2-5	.	SGRAPGSGEHQQETQY
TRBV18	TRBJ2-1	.	ASSPQSRLIMV
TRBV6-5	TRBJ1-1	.	ASSLTQGKPEAF
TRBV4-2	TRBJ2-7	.	ASSQEVPEGEQY
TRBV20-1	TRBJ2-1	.	SASGVYERRISSYNEQF
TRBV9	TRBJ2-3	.	ASSVLSGDTQY
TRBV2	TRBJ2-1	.	ASKAGPPKQF
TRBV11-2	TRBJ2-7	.	ASSRAGNYEQY
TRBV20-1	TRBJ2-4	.	SARDRSLAKNIQY
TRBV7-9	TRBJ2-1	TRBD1	ASSRTGGPRHNEQF
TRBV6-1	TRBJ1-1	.	ASSDGQPTWAF
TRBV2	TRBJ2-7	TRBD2	AGRREGYEQY
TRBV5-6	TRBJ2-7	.	ASSLGATEQY
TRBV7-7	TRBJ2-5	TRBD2	ASSPVAGLQETQY
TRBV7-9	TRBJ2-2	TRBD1	ASSHGDRVNRELF
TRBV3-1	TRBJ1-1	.	ASSPSFIRNTEAF
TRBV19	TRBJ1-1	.	ASSIAQVLTTEAF
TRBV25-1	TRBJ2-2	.	ASSERGPRTGELF
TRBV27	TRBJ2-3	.	ASSRRGRSTDTQY
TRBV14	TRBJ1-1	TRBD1	ASSQGTGPNTEAF
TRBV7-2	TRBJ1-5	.	ASSLAKGNQPQH
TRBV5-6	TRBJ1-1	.	ASSPGLPLEAF
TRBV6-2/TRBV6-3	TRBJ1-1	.	ASSYPVNTEAF
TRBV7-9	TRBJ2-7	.	ASSLGSRYEQY
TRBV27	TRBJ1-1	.	ASSGTNTEAF
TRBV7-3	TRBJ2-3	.	ASGQRADTQY
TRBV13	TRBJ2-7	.	ASSQTGRGSYEQY
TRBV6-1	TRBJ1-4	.	ATEDSREPREKLF
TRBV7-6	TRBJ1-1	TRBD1	ASSLGLGTGNTEAF
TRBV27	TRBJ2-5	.	ASSPLGAAMTQY
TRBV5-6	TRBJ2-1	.	ASSSAGLYYHEQF
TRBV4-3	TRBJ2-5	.	ASSQVWTSKETQY